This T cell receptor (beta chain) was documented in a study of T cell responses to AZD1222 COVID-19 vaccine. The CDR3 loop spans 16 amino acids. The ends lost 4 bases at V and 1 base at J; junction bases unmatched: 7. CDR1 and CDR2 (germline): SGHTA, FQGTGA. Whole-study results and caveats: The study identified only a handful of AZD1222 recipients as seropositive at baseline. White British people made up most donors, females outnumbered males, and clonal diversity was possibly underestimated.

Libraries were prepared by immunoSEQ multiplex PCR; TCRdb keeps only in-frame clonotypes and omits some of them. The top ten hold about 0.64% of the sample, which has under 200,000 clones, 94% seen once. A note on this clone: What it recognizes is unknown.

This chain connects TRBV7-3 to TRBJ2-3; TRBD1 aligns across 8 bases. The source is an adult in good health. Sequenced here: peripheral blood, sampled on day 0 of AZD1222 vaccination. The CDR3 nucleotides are TGTGCCAGCAGCTCCCCAGGGGGCAGAGGCACAGATACGCAGTATTTT. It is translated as CASSSPGGRGTDTQYF.